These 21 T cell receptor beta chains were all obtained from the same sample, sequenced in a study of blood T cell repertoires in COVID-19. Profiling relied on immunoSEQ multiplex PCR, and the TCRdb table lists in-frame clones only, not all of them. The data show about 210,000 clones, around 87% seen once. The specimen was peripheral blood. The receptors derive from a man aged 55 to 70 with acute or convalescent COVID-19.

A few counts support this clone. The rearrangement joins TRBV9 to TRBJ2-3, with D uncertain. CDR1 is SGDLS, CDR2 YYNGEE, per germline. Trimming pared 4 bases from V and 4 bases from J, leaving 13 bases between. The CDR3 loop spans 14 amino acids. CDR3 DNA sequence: TGTGCCAGCAGCTACGCCCAGTTATCAGATACGCAGTATTTT. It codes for CASSYAQLSDTQYF.

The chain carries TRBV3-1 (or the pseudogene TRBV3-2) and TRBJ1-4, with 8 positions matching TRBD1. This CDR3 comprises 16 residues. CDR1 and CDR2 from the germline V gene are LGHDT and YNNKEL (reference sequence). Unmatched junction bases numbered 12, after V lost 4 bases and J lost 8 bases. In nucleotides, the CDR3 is TGTGCCAGCAGCCTCTTCCAGGGGGCAGGAGGGGAAAAACTGTTTTTT. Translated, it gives CASSLFQGAGGEKLFF.

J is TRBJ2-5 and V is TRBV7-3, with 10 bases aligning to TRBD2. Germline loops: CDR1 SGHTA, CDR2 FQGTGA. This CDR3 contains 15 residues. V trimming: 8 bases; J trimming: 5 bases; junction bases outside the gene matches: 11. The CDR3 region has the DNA TGTGCCAGCGCTATCGCGGGGACTAGCGCCGAGACCCAGTACTTC. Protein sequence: CASAIAGTSAETQYF.

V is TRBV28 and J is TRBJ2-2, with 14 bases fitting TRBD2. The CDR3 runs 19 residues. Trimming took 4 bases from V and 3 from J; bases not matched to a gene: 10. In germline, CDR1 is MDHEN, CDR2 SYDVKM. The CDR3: CASSSLQGLAGADTGELFF. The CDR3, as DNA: TGTGCCAGCAGTTCCCTACAGGGACTAGCGGGGGCGGACACCGGGGAGCTGTTTTTT. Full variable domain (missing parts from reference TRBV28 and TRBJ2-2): DVKVTQSSRYLVKRTGEKVFLECVQDMDHENMFWYRQDPGLGLRLIYFSYDVKMKEKGDIPEGYSVSREKKERFSLILESASTNQTSMYLCASSSLQGLAGADTGELFFGEGSRLTVL.

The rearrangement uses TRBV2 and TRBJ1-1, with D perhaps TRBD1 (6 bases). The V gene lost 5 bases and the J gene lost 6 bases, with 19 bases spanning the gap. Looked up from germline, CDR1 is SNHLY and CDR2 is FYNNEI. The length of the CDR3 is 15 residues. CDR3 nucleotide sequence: TGTGCCAGCAGTAAGGAGAGGGGGACGCGGCCTGAAGCTTTCTTT. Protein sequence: CASSKERGTRPEAFF.

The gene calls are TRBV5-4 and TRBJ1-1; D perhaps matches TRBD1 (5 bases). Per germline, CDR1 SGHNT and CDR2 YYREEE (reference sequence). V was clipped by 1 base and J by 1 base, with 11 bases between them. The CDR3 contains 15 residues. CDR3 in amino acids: CASSLMGGPNTEAFF. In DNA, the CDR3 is TGTGCCAGCAGCTTGATGGGGGGACCGAACACTGAAGCTTTCTTT.

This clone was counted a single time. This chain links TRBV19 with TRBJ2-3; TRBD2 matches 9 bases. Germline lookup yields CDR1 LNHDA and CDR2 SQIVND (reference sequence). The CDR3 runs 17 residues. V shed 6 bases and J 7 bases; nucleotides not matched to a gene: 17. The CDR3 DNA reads TGTGCCAGTAGCCCCGGCGGGGGCGGGGGGGCCTTAAATACGCAGTATTTT. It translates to CASSPGGGGGALNTQYF.

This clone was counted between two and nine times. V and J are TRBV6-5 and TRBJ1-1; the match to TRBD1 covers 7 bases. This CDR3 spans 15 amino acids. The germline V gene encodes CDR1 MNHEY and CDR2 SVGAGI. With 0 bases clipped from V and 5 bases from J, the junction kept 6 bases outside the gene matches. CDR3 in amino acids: CASSYSTGSGTEAFF. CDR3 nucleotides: TGTGCCAGCAGTTACTCGACAGGGTCGGGGACTGAAGCTTTCTTT.

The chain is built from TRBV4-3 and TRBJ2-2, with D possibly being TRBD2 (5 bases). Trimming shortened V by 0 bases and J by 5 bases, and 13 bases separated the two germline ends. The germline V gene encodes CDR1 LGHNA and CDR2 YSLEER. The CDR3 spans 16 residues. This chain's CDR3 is CASSQEELPGTGELFF. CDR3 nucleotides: TGCGCCAGCAGCCAAGAGGAACTACCGGGGACCGGGGAGCTGTTTTTT.

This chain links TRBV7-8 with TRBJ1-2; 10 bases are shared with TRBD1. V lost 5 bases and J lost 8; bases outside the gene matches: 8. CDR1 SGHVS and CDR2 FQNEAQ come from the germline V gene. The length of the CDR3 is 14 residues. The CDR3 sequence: CASSPRDRGLGYTF. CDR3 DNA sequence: TGTGCCAGCAGCCCACGGGACAGGGGCCTCGGCTACACCTTC.

In nucleotides, the CDR3 is TGTGCCAGCAGTGATGGCATACCGCCCTACGAGCAGTACTTC. It codes for CASSDGIPPYEQYF. The chain combines TRBV6-2 or TRBV6-3 with TRBJ2-7; D gene uncertain. CDR1 is MNHEY, CDR2 SVGEGT, per germline. The CDR3 has 14 residues. V lost 5 bases and J lost 2, with 13 bases in between.

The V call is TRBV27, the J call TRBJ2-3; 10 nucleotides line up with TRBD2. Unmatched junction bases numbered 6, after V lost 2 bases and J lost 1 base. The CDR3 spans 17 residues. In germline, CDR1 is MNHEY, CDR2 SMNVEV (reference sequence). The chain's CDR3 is CASSLRRAGGGTDTQYF. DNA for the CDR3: TGTGCCAGCAGTTTAAGGCGAGCGGGGGGGGGCACAGATACGCAGTATTTT.

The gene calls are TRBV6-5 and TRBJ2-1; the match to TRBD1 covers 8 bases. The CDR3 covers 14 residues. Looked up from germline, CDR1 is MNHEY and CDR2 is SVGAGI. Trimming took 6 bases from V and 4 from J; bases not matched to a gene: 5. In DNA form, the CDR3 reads TGTGCCAGCAGCGCCGGGACAGGTTACAATGAGCAGTTCTTC. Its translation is CASSAGTGYNEQFF.

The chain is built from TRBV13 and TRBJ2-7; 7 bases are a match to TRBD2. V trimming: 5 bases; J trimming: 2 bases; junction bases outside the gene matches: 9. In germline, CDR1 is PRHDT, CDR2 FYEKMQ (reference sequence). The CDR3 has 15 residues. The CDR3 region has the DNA TGTGCCAGCAGCCCACAAATTGGGACTACCTACGAGCAGTACTTC. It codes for CASSPQIGTTYEQYF.

The CDR3 loop reads CASSLFPPGLETQYF. Written as DNA, the CDR3 is TGTGCCAGCAGTTTATTCCCGCCAGGGTTGGAGACCCAGTACTTC. J is TRBJ2-5 and V is TRBV27; tentative D call: TRBD1 (5 bases). Trimming took 1 base from V and 5 from J, leaving 14 bases between them. In germline, CDR1 is MNHEY, CDR2 SMNVEV (reference sequence). The CDR3 has 15 amino acids.

CDR3 protein: CASSRGQGGYEQYF. CDR3 coding DNA: TGTGCCAGTAGCCGGGGACAGGGTGGTTACGAGCAGTACTTC. The chain recombines TRBV19 with TRBJ2-7, with 9 bases matching TRBD1. V lost 6 bases to trimming and J lost 4 bases; unmatched junction nucleotides: 7. Germline loops: CDR1 LNHDA, CDR2 SQIVND (reference sequence). CDR3 size: 14 residues. The whole variable domain, filled in from reference TRBV19 and TRBJ2-7, reads DGGITQSPKYLFRKEGQNVTLSCEQNLNHDAMYWYRQDPGQGLRLIYYSQIVNDFQKGDIAEGYSVSREKKESFPLTVTSAQKNPTAFYLCASSRGQGGYEQYFGPGTRLTVT.

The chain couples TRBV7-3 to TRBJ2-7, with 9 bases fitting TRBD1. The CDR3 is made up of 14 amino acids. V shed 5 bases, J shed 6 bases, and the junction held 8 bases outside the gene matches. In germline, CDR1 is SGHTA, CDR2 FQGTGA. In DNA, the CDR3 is TGTGCCAGCAGCCCGAACAGGGGGCCGGGCGAGCAGTACTTC. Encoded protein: CASSPNRGPGEQYF. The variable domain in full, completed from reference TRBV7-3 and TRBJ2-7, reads GAGVSQTPSNKVTEKGKYVELRCDPISGHTALYWYRQSLGQGPEFLIYFQGTGAADDSGLPNDRFFAVRPEGSVSTLKIQRTERGDSAVYLCASSPNRGPGEQYFGPGTRLTVT.

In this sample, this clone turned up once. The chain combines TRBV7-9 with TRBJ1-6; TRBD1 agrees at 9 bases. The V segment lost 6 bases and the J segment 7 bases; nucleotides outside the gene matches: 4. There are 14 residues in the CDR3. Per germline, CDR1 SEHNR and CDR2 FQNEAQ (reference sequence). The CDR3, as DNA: TGTGCCAGCAGTGGGGACAGGGACAATTCACCCCTCCACTTT. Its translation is CASSGDRDNSPLHF.

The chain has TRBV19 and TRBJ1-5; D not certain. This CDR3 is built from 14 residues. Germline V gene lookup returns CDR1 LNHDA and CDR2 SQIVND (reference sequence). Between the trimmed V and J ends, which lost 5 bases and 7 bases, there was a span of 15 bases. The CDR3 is CASSHGSAGQPQHF. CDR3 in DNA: TGTGCCAGTAGTCACGGGTCTGCCGGCCAGCCCCAGCATTTT. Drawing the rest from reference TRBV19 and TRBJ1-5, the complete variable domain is DGGITQSPKYLFRKEGQNVTLSCEQNLNHDAMYWYRQDPGQGLRLIYYSQIVNDFQKGDIAEGYSVSREKKESFPLTVTSAQKNPTAFYLCASSHGSAGQPQHFGDGTRLSIL.

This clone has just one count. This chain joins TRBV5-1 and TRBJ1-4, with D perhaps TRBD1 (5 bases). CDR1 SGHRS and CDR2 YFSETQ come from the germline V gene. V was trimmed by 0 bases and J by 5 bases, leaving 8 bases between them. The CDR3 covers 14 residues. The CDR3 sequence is CASSLAGGNEKLFF. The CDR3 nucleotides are TGCGCCAGCAGCTTGGCGGGGGGGAATGAAAAACTGTTTTTT.

This CDR3 is CASSPASGGRRETQYF. The CDR3 DNA reads as TGTGCCAGCTCACCGGCTAGCGGGGGGCGTCGAGAGACCCAGTACTTC. This sequence joins TRBV18 and TRBJ2-5; 11 bases agree with TRBD2. The V gene end was trimmed by 3 bases and the J gene end by 4 bases; junction bases not matched to a gene: 7. The CDR3 is made up of 16 amino acids. Germline lookup yields CDR1 KGHSH and CDR2 LQKENI.